Shown below are 7 T cell receptor beta chains from a single sample sequenced in a study of blood T cell repertoires in COVID-19 (dated by TCRdb to the early 2020s). The library was obtained by the immunoSEQ multiplex PCR assay. The immuneACCESS repertoire file appears here via TCRdb, limited to in-frame rearrangements. These files lack a portion of the clones; in checked studies, under half of the deficit traces to unresolved V genes, and the cause of the others is not known. The sample table shows around 30,000 clones, and under 80% are seen once. The biggest ten clones account for around 7.9% of the sample. Sequenced sample: peripheral blood. Every receptor here comes from a woman aged 65 to 85 with active or convalescent COVID-19.

The gene calls are TRBV9 and TRBJ2-1, with TRBD1 matching over 10 bases. The CDR3 length is 16 residues. The V segment lost 3 bases and the J segment 9 bases; nucleotides outside the gene matches: 12. The germline V gene encodes CDR1 SGDLS and CDR2 YYNGEE. The CDR3 protein is CASSALTGGIRSEQFF. CDR3 sequence (DNA): TGTGCCAGCAGCGCTCTGACAGGGGGCATAAGGAGTGAGCAGTTCTTC.

The V gene is TRBV24-1, the J gene TRBJ2-3; 13 positions agree with TRBD2. The CDR3 runs to 20 residues. Germline lookup yields CDR1 KGHDR and CDR2 SFDVKD. V lost 0 bases, J lost 0 bases, and 8 bases stayed unmatched. The CDR3: CATSDLFGLAGVLSTDTQYF. Here the CDR3 DNA reads TGTGCCACCAGTGATTTGTTTGGACTAGCGGGAGTGCTGAGCACAGATACGCAGTATTTT.

This clone ranks as medium-sized. The V gene is TRBV5-5, the J gene TRBJ2-7, with 7 nucleotides matching TRBD1. The CDR3 contains 14 residues. Losses at the gene ends were 1 base for V and 3 bases for J; bases not matched to a gene: 4. Germline V gene sequence: CDR1 SGHKS, CDR2 YYEKEE (reference sequence). CDR3: CASSLSGGGYEQYF. The CDR3 region has the DNA TGTGCCAGCAGCTTGTCAGGGGGTGGCTACGAGCAGTACTTC. Variable domain in full (rest from reference TRBV5-5 and TRBJ2-7): DAGVTQSPTHLIKTRGQQVTLRCSPISGHKSVSWYQQVLGQGPQFIFQYYEKEERGRGNFPDRFSARQFPNYSSELNVNALLLGDSALYLCASSLSGGGYEQYFGPGTRLTVT.

CDR3 region: CASRGEGSAEQYF. The CDR3 DNA follows: TGTGCCAGCAGGGGGGAGGGGTCGGCTGAGCAGTACTTC. V and J are TRBV6-5 and TRBJ2-7; 7 bases agree with TRBD2. The CDR3 runs 13 residues. V lost 6 bases to trimming and J lost 7 bases; unmatched junction nucleotides: 9. Germline V CDR1 and CDR2: MNHEY, SVGAGI.

The gene calls are TRBV6-5 and TRBJ2-1; D gene uncertain. The CDR3 is 13 amino acids. The germline CDR1 and CDR2 sequences are MNHEY and SVGAGI. Trimming shortened V by 5 bases and J by 4 bases, and 9 bases separated the two germline ends. The CDR3 DNA reads TGTGCCAGCAGTCCCACAGAGTACAATGAGCAGTTCTTC. This encodes CASSPTEYNEQFF.

The genes are TRBV6-6 and TRBJ2-7; 7 bases fit TRBD1. CDR3 length: 12 residues. CDR1 is MNHNY and CDR2 is SVGAGI in the germline V gene (reference sequence). After removal of 8 bases from V and 0 bases from J, the junction contained 1 base not matched to a gene. CDR3 DNA sequence: TGTGCCAGCCGGGACAGCTCCTACGAGCAGTACTTC. Its translation is CASRDSSYEQYF.

J is TRBJ1-2 and V is TRBV12-3 or TRBV12-4; D is perhaps TRBD1 (5 bases). V shed 3 bases and J shed 7 bases, with 12 bases lying between them. CDR3 length: 13 residues. Here the CDR3 reads CASSFTNRPGYTF. CDR3 nucleotide sequence: TGTGCCAGCAGTTTTACTAACAGGCCTGGCTACACCTTC.